The present T cell receptor beta chain was sequenced within a study of cytotoxic CD8 clonotypes in ibrutinib-treated CLL (TCRdb year 2021). For the wider study: The cohort included some 14 treatment-naive and around 10 relapsed/refractory patients; some 18 were IGHV unmutated. Partial responses were observed in roughly 24 patients and complete responses in 2; after a median follow-up of 68 months, remission was maintained in around 14 patients and progression was observed in approximately 12. The response samples were drawn at a median of roughly eleven months into treatment, with a range of about 6 to 36 months. On average, each sample yielded around 250,000 productive templates and around 100,000 productive rearrangements. Longitudinal samples were obtainable from 26 of the 86 participants in the trial. Cryopreserved peripheral blood mononuclear cells were obtained prior to treatment, at the time of response, and at either disease progression or sustained remission. Patients were still on ibrutinib when every remission and progressive disease sample was collected. Results and caveats for the whole study, not just this receptor: Lymph node repertoires were not examined, and the timing of sampling was not matched between patients in sustained remission and those whose disease progressed. Clonality rose at ibrutinib response, remained stable during sustained remission, and dropped back toward baseline at progression. Public clonotypes were rare and either shrank or stayed stable during treatment, and the rise in clonality at ibrutinib response reflected expansion of private clonotypes. Baseline clonality was found to be higher than that of age-matched healthy donors and was strongly correlated with circulating CD8+ T-cell counts.

Each clonotype received, on average, around 9.6x coverage in deep resolution sequencing performed on a MiSeq, where the target depth lay between 1 in 1 million and 1 in 200,000 T cells. The immunoSEQ hsTCRB Kit was used to generate the TCR beta libraries. The study's processing was this. ImmunoSEQ Data Assistant and ImmunoSEQ Analyzer were used for data analysis, and V, D and J genes were assigned according to IMGT definitions. Clonality was computed as one minus normalized Shannon entropy of productive rearrangement frequencies, ranging from 0 to 1. Only overrepresented clonotypes making up at least 0.05% of the repertoire of each patient were included in the public clonotype analysis. Fewer than 15 age-matched healthy donor repertoires from immuneACCESS served as clonality controls. TCRdb provides this immuneACCESS table in a form limited to in-frame rearrangements. Some clones are lacking; in checked studies, under half of them reflect an unresolved V gene, and why the rest are absent is not known. From that table come the V and J calls and clone size; the DNA was used to work out D and trimming. The sample profile shows 330,000 or so clones; 67% of them were found once. The ten largest clones add up to just under 6.5% of the sample.

For TCR beta library preparation, approximately 2 micrograms of genomic DNA were isolated from cryopreserved PBMCs. Longitudinal blood samples from CLL patients receiving ibrutinib monotherapy were subjected to high-throughput TCR beta sequencing. The patients took part in an open-label, single-center phase 2 trial of ibrutinib monotherapy. From a lookup of the germline V gene (reference sequence), CDR1 and CDR2 are LNHDA and SQIVND. V and J are truncated by 3 bases and 0 bases respectively, leaving an intervening sequence of 12 bases. There are 16 amino acids in the CDR3, from cysteine to phenylalanine inclusive. Just CDR3 DNA is preserved here, 48 bases in frame from base 1. About this clone itself: The specificity of this receptor is unknown. It has no much larger one-base neighbor in the sample; base qualities were not kept.

This clonotype originated in a human donor with chronic lymphocytic leukemia. This material consisted of PBMCs, taken after 36 months of ibrutinib treatment. Rearrangement joined TRBV19 to TRBJ1-3, with the D gene too uncertain to name. The DNA is TGTGCCAGTAGTATGGCCAGTGGACCCTCTGGAAACACCATATATTTT. This encodes CASSMASGPSGNTIYF.